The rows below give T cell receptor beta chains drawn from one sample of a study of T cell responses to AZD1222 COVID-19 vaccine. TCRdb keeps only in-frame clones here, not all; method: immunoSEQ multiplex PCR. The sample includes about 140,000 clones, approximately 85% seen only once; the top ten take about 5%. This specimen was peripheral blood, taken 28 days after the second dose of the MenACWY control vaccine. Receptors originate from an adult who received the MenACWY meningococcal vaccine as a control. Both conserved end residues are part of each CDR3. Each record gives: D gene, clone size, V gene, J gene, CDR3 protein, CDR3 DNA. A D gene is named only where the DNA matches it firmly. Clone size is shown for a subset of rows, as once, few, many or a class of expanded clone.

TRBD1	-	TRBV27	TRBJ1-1	CASSLLGQGNTEAFF	TGTGCCAGCAGTTTACTGGGACAGGGGAACACTGAAGCTTTCTTT
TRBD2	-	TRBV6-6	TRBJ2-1	CASRTGLANNEQFF	TGTGCCAGCAGGACGGGACTAGCAAACAATGAGCAGTTCTTC
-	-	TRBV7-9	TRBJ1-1	CASAVRFNTEAFF	TGTGCCAGCGCGGTGAGGTTCAACACTGAAGCTTTCTTT
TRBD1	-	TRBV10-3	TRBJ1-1	CATLGIQGAGTEAFF	TGTGCCACGTTGGGAATACAGGGGGCCGGTACTGAAGCTTTCTTT
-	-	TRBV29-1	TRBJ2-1	CSVADYNEQFF	TGCAGCGTTGCCGACTACAATGAGCAGTTCTTC
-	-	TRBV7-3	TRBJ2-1	CASSFISQDEQFF	TGTGCCAGCAGCTTTATCTCACAGGATGAGCAGTTCTTC
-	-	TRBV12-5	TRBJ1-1	CASVSGFGTEAFF	TGTGCTAGTGTTTCGGGGTTTGGCACTGAAGCTTTCTTT
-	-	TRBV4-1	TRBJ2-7	CASSQERGKAYEQYF	TGCGCCAGCAGCCAAGAACGGGGGAAGGCCTACGAGCAGTACTTC
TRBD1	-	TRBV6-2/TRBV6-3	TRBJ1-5	CASSLKQGGQPQHF	TGTGCCAGCAGTTTAAAACAGGGGGGACAGCCCCAGCATTTT
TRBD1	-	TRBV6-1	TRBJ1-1	CASSDLNRGQAGTEAFF	TGTGCCAGCAGTGACCTTAACAGGGGACAGGCAGGCACTGAAGCTTTCTTT
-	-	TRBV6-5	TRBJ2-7	CASRHYEQYF	TGTGCCAGCAGGCACTACGAGCAGTACTTC
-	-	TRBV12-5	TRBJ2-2	CASGPTYQVPRGGELFF	TGTGCTAGTGGCCCTACCTATCAGGTACCGCGTGGCGGGGAGCTGTTTTTT
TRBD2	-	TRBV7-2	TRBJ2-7	CASSVRTSGSYEQYF	TGTGCCAGCAGCGTCCGGACTAGCGGGAGCTACGAGCAGTACTTC
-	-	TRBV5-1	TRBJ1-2	CASSLAGGGRANYGYTF	TGCGCCAGCAGCTTGGCGGGGGGCGGTAGGGCTAACTATGGCTACACCTTC
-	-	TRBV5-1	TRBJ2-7	CASNRDGSYEQYF	TGCGCCAGCAACCGGGACGGATCCTACGAGCAGTACTTC
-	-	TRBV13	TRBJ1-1	CASRLRGIGGEAFF	TGTGCCAGCAGATTAAGGGGGATTGGAGGTGAAGCTTTCTTT
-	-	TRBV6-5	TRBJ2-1	CASSSLLPSSYNEQFF	TGTGCCAGCAGTTCCCTACTTCCCAGCTCCTACAATGAGCAGTTCTTC
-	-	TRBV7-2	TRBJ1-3	CASSEVRNTIYF	TGTGCCAGCTCCGAGGTCCGAAACACCATATATTTT
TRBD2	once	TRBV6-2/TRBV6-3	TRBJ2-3	CASSRRTSGRVTDTQYF	TGTGCCAGCAGCCGGCGGACTAGCGGGAGGGTAACAGATACGCAGTATTTT
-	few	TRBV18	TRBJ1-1	CASSPPGTSDYTEAFF	TGTGCCAGCTCACCACCTGGGACAAGCGATTACACTGAAGCTTTCTTT
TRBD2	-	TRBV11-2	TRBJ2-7	CASSSRGLAPYEQYF	TGTGCCAGCAGCTCCCGGGGACTAGCACCCTACGAGCAGTACTTC
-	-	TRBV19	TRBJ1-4	CASKGTRGEKLFF	TGTGCCAGTAAAGGGACCCGAGGAGAAAAACTGTTTTTT
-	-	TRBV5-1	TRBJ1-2	CASSLEGRRNYGYTF	TGCGCCAGCAGCTTGGAGGGCAGACGTAACTATGGCTACACCTTC
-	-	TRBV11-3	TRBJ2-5	CASSRRHAVQETQYF	TGTGCCAGCAGCCGCCGGCACGCGGTCCAAGAGACCCAGTACTTC
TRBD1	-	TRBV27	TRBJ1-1	CASSRVLTGESEAFF	TGTGCCAGCAGCCGTGTTTTGACAGGGGAATCTGAAGCTTTCTTT
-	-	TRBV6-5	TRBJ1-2	CASSYSTGATYGYTF	TGTGCCAGCAGTTACTCGACGGGGGCGACCTATGGCTACACCTTC
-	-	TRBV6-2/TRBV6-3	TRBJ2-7	CASSYSSARRGADSYEQYF	TGTGCCAGCAGTTACTCCAGTGCCAGGCGTGGGGCCGACTCCTACGAGCAGTACTTC
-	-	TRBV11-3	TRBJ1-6	CASSLVGWGSPLHF	TGTGCCAGCAGCTTAGTCGGGTGGGGATCACCCCTCCACTTT
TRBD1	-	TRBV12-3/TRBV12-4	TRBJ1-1	CASSRTGGAFF	TGTGCCAGCAGTCGGACAGGGGGAGCTTTCTTT
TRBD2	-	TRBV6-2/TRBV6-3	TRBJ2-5	CASSRLAGGRETQYF	TGTGCCAGCAGCCGACTAGCGGGGGGGCGGGAGACCCAGTACTTC
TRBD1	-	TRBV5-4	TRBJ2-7	CASSLGQGTSYEQYF	TGTGCCAGCAGCCTAGGACAGGGAACCTCCTACGAGCAGTACTTC
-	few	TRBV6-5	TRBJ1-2	CASSYSKFGDDYGYTF	TGTGCCAGCAGTTACTCGAAATTTGGGGATGACTATGGCTACACCTTC
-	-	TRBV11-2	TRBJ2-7	CASSLDRGAPYEQYF	TGTGCCAGCAGCTTAGATCGTGGGGCCCCCTACGAGCAGTACTTC
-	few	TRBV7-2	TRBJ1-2	CASSTTAYGYTF	TGTGCCAGCAGCACAACAGCCTATGGCTACACCTTC
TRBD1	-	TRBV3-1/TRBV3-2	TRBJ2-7	CASSRTGNEQYF	TGTGCCAGCAGCCGGACAGGGAACGAGCAGTACTTC
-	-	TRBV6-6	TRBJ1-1	CGTGTGGTEAFF	TGTGGCACAGGGACCGGCGGCACTGAAGCTTTCTTT